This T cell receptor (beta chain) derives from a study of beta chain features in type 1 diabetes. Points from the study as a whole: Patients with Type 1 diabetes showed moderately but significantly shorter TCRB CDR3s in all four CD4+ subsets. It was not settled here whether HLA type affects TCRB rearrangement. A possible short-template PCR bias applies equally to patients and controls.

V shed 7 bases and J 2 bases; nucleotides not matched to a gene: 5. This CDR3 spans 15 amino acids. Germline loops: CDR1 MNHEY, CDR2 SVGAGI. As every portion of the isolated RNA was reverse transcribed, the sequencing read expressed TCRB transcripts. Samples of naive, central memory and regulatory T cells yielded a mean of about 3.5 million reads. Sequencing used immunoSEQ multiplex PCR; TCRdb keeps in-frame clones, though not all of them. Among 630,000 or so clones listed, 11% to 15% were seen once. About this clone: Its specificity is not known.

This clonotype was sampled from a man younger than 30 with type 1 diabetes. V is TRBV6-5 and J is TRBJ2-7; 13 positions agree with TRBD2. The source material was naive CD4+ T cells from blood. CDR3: CASTRLAGGTYEQYF. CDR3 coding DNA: TGTGCCAGCACCAGACTAGCGGGAGGAACCTACGAGCAGTACTTC.